A single sample gave rise to the 16 T cell receptor beta chains below, sequenced in a study of PD-1 blockade in classical Hodgkin lymphoma. Relapse after autologous stem cell transplantation occurred in every patient, and brentuximab vedotin exposure varied. Assay used: immunoSEQ multiplex PCR; TCRdb lists only in-frame clones, some missing. The repertoire holds 20,000 to 30,000 clones, with about 76% as singletons. Sequences were derived from peripheral blood mononuclear cells (PBMCs), sampled before the second cycle of nivolumab. The receptor set was obtained from a human donor with classical Hodgkin lymphoma.

The chain joins TRBV5-1 to TRBJ2-2; 14 bases line up with TRBD2. The V gene's germline CDR1 is SGHRS and CDR2 YFSETQ. Trimming cost V 5 bases and J 5 bases; bases outside gene matches: 14. The CDR3 has 19 residues. This CDR3 is CASRPTGTSGSHRTGELFF. In DNA, the CDR3 is TGCGCCAGCAGGCCTACCGGGACTAGCGGGAGTCATAGGACCGGGGAGCTGTTTTTT.

The gene calls are TRBV7-6 and TRBJ1-1, with a tentative D call TRBD1 (5 bases). Germline V gene lookup returns CDR1 SGHVS and CDR2 FNYEAQ. The CDR3 runs 14 residues. V dropped 0 bases and J dropped 4 bases, with 9 bases sitting between them. In DNA form, the CDR3 reads TGTGCCAGCAGCTTAGCAGGGGAGACCACTGAAGCTTTCTTT. This sequence encodes CASSLAGETTEAFF.

CDR3 in amino acids: CAISTQQNTEAFF. As DNA, the CDR3 is TGTGCCATCAGTACCCAACAGAACACTGAAGCTTTCTTT. The J gene is TRBJ1-1, the V gene TRBV10-3; no definite D call. V dropped 5 bases and J dropped 1 base, with 8 bases sitting between them. The CDR3 length is 13 residues. Germline CDR1 ENHRY, CDR2 SYGVKD.

The chain uses TRBV28 and TRBJ1-5; D gene ambiguous. CDR1 and CDR2 (germline): MDHEN, SYDVKM. The CDR3 runs 12 residues. The germline V and J ends were trimmed by 3 bases and 2 bases, with 2 bases remaining between them. Here the CDR3 DNA reads TGTGCCAGCAGTTTGCGCAATCAGCCCCAGCATTTT. This gives the protein CASSLRNQPQHF. Combining the CDR3 with reference TRBV28 and TRBJ1-5 gives the whole variable domain DVKVTQSSRYLVKRTGEKVFLECVQDMDHENMFWYRQDPGLGLRLIYFSYDVKMKEKGDIPEGYSVSREKKERFSLILESASTNQTSMYLCASSLRNQPQHFGDGTRLSIL.

The chain is built from TRBV19 and TRBJ2-2; 7 nucleotides agree with TRBD1. The CDR3 is 16 residues long. The V gene's germline CDR1 is LNHDA and CDR2 SQIVND (reference sequence). The junction had 11 bases not matched to a gene; V was cut back by 6 bases and J by 4 bases. CDR3 residues: CASRRYRGELTGELFF. The DNA for the CDR3 is TGTGCCAGTAGACGGTACAGGGGAGAGCTCACCGGGGAGCTGTTTTTT.

The chain has TRBV5-6 and TRBJ1-6; tentative D call: TRBD1 (5 bases). CDR3 length: 14 amino acids. Trimming took off 3 bases at V and 7 bases at J, with 11 bases between the two ends. Germline V lookup: CDR1 SGHDT, CDR2 YYEEEE. The CDR3 loop is CASSSGAFNSPLHF. The CDR3 DNA sequence: TGTGCCAGCAGCTCCGGGGCGTTCAATTCACCCCTCCACTTT.

This sequence joins TRBV7-2 and TRBJ1-2; D unresolved. Trimming stripped 1 base from V and 4 bases from J, with 13 bases between. The CDR3 runs 15 residues. CDR1 SGHTA and CDR2 FQGNSA come from the germline V gene. The CDR3 sequence: CASSLVPDSGYGYTF. The CDR3 DNA follows: TGTGCCAGCAGCTTAGTCCCCGATTCAGGCTATGGCTACACCTTC.

This chain links TRBV6-6 with TRBJ2-1, with TRBD1 matching 10 bases. This CDR3 has 13 amino acids. Germline CDR1 reads MNHNY; CDR2 reads SVGAGI (reference sequence). The ends lost 7 bases at V and 9 bases at J; junction bases unmatched: 6. In DNA, the CDR3 is TGTGCCAGCAACGGACAGGGGGATGGTGAGCAGTTCTTC. This translates into CASNGQGDGEQFF.

The V call is TRBV29-1, the J call TRBJ2-5; D is ambiguous. This CDR3 is 12 amino acids long. In germline, CDR1 is SQVTM, CDR2 ANQGSEA. Trimming took 4 bases from V and 5 from J, leaving 11 bases between them. In nucleotides, the CDR3 is TGCAGCGTTGGAGTCGCTTCGGAGACCCAGTACTTC. Its translation is CSVGVASETQYF.

This clone was seen just once. V is TRBV5-1 and J is TRBJ2-1; D possibly corresponds to TRBD1 (5 bases). The CDR3 length is 14 residues. CDR1 SGHRS and CDR2 YFSETQ come from the germline V gene. Between the trimmed V and J ends, which lost 1 base and 9 bases, there was a span of 14 bases. The CDR3 bases are TGCGCCAGCAGCTTGCCTCGGGTAGGGGTTGAGCAGTTCTTC. This sequence encodes CASSLPRVGVEQFF.

This clone showed up just once. The CDR3 protein is CASSYSEDRDYEQYF. The CDR3 DNA sequence: TGTGCCAGCAGTTACTCTGAGGACAGGGATTACGAGCAGTACTTC. The chain is built from TRBV28 and TRBJ2-7, with 8 bases lining up with TRBD1. CDR3 length: 15 residues. With 4 bases clipped from V and 4 bases from J, the junction kept 9 bases outside the gene matches. Germline CDR1 is MDHEN and CDR2 is SYDVKM.

CDR3 nucleotide sequence: TGCGCCAGCAGCTATGGACAGGGGCCGGCTTTCTTT. Its protein product is CASSYGQGPAFF. The chain combines TRBV5-1 with TRBJ1-1, with 9 bases aligning to TRBD1. J was trimmed by 11 bases and V by 3 bases; bases with no gene match: 5. Germline CDR1 reads SGHRS; CDR2 reads YFSETQ. CDR3 size: 12 residues.

The chain employs TRBV6-1 and TRBJ1-5, with D uncertain. Germline V CDR1 and CDR2: MNHNS, SASEGT. The CDR3 runs to 15 residues. The V gene lost 2 bases and the J gene lost 3 bases, with 11 bases spanning the gap. The CDR3 protein is CASSEIGVNNQPQHF. In DNA, the CDR3 is TGTGCCAGCAGTGAAATCGGGGTGAACAATCAGCCCCAGCATTTT.

CDR3 in DNA: TGTGCCAGCAGCTTGGGGGGACAGGGCCCCCAGTACTTC. This sequence encodes CASSLGGQGPQYF. The rearrangement links TRBV5-4 to TRBJ2-5; 9 nucleotides agree with TRBD1. The CDR3 length is 13 residues. The V and J ends lost 0 bases and 9 bases, in that order; junction bases with no gene match: 3. The V gene's germline CDR1 is SGHNT and CDR2 YYREEE (reference sequence).

The chain employs TRBV18 and TRBJ2-7, with TRBD1 as a possible D gene (5 bases). V shed 2 bases and J shed 0 bases, with 11 bases lying between them. The germline gives CDR1 KGHSH, CDR2 LQKENI. This CDR3 spans 15 amino acids. DNA for the CDR3: TGTGCCAGCTCACCAGAAGGGGTAGGCTCCTACGAGCAGTACTTC. Protein sequence: CASSPEGVGSYEQYF.

The chain has TRBV5-1 and TRBJ2-1; 10 bases align to TRBD2. Germline CDR1 SGHRS, CDR2 YFSETQ. This CDR3 contains 17 residues. V lost 3 bases and J lost 3; bases outside the gene matches: 9. The CDR3 region has the DNA TGCGCCAGCAGCTCCTACTCCCTAGCGGGAGTCTACAATGAGCAGTTCTTC. Translation gives CASSSYSLAGVYNEQFF. Together with reference TRBV5-1 and TRBJ2-1, the CDR3 gives the full variable domain: KAGVTQTPRYLIKTRGQQVTLSCSPISGHRSVSWYQQTPGQGLQFLFEYFSETQRNKGNFPGRFSGRQFSNSRSEMNVSTLELGDSALYLCASSSYSLAGVYNEQFFGPGTRLTVL.